A single T cell receptor beta chain is shown here with its context. This entry belongs to a study of blood T cell repertoires in COVID-19. As for the study in general: The study drew acute and convalescent COVID-19 samples from the United States, Italy and Spain. Sources were T cells, B-cell-depleted T cells, or PBMCs; the material itself was cDNA or gDNA.

Germline V CDR1 and CDR2: MDHEN, SYDVKM. This CDR3 spans 14 amino acids. Trimming removed 6 bases from V and 7 bases from J; junction bases left unmatched: 8. As handled by the study authors: Reference gene primer amplification in the assay estimated nucleated cell counts. Assay used: immunoSEQ multiplex PCR; TCRdb lists only in-frame clones, some missing. That table gives V, J and clone size, and the DNA gave D and trimming. The sample has a few hundred thousand clones, 87% seen once. Sample: peripheral blood. The rearrangement joins TRBV28 to TRBJ1-5; 8 bases match TRBD1. The source is a young man with active or convalescent COVID-19. CDR3 DNA sequence: TGTGCCAGCAGCACAGACAGGGGCACCCAGCCCCAGCATTTT. Translated: CASSTDRGTQPQHF.